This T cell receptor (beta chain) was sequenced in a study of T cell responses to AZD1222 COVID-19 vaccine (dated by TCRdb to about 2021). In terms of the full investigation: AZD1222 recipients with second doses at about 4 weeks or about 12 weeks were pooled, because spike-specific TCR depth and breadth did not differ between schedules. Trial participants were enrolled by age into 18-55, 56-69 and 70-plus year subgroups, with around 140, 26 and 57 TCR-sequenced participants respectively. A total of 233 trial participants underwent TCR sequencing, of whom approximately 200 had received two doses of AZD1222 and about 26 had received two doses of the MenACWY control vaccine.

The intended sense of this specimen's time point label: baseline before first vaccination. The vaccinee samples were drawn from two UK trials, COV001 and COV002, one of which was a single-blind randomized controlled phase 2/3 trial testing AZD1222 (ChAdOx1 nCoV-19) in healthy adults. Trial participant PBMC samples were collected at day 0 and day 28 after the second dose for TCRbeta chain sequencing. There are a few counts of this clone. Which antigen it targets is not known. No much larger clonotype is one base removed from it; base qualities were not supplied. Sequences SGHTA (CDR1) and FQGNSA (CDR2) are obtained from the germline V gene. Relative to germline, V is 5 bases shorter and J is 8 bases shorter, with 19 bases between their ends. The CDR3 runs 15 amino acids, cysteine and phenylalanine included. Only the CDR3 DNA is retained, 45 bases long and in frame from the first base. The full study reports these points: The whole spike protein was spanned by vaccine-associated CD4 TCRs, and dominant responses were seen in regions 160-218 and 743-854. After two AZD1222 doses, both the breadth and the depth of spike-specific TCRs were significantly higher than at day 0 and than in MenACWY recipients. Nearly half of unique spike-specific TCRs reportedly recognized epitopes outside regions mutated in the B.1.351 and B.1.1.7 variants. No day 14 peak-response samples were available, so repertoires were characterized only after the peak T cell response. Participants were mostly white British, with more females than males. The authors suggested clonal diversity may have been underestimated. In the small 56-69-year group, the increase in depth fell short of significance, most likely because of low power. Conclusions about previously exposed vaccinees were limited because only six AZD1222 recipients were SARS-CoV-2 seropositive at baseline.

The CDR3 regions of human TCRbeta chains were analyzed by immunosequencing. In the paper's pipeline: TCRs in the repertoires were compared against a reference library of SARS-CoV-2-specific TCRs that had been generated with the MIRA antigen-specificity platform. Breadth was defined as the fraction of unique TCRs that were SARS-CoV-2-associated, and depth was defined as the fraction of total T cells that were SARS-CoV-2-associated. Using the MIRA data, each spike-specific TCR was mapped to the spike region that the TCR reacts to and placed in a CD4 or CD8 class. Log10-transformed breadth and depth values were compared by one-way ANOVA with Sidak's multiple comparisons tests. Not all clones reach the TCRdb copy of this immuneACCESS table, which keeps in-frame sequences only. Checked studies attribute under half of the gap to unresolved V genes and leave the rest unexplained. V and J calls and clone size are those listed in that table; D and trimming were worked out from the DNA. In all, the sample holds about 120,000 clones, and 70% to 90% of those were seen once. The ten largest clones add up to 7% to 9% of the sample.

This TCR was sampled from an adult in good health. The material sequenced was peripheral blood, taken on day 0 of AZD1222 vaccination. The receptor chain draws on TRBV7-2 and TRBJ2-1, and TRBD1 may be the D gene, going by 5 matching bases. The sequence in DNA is TGTGCCAGCAGCCCCCCCGGTAGGGGTTGGTATGAGCAGTTCTTC. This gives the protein CASSPPGRGWYEQFF.